This T cell receptor (beta chain) was recovered during a study of cytomegalovirus exposure and HLA in healthy donors (dated by TCRdb to about 2017). A note on the overall study: The roughly 670 repertoires of the first cohort and the 120 validation repertoires were produced on the same platform, according to a later analysis. Besides the first cohort of approximately 670 subjects, a separate validation cohort made up of 120 or so different subjects was used. High-throughput TCR immunosequencing, statistical association of individual TCRs with disease status, and machine learning were combined to predict cytomegalovirus infection status. The study was designed to test whether signatures of past pathogen exposure could be identified by cataloging public T cell receptors. The paper as a whole reports these results and caveats: The authors suggested that the approach could potentially be generalized to other disease states and immunological phenotypes. Across donors, most TCR sequences were observed very rarely, whereas some public TCRs were present in many individuals. The study gave a list of roughly 150 TCR beta chains associated with cytomegalovirus. A later analysis found that TCRs clustered in the first cohort also tended to co-occur in the 130 or so validation repertoires, with 94% of cluster scores above 0. The validation cohort had no HLA typing available for a later analysis, so co-occurrence within that cohort was assessed over all 120 repertoires. Three of the identified cytomegalovirus-associated TCR beta chains were confirmed in vitro to be specific for cytomegalovirus antigens. The classifier was reported to diagnose cytomegalovirus status with high specificity and sensitivity in both the original and validation cohorts.

According to the germline V gene, CDR1 reads SGDLS and CDR2 reads YYNGEE. The CDR3 measures 16 amino acids from cysteine to phenylalanine. Just CDR3 DNA is preserved here, 48 bases in frame from base 1. V was cut back by 4 bases and J by 1 base, leaving a gap of 14 bases between them. The donors belonged to the validation cohort of 120 subjects, which was separate from the approximately 660-subject first cohort. This clone was seen only once. Its antigen specificity is not known. No base quality values were provided; no much bigger clone lies one nucleotide off. The library was obtained by the immunoSEQ multiplex PCR assay. As for how the authors treated the data: A statistical classification framework was developed to diagnose cytomegalovirus status using the catalog of TCR beta chain sequences. Not all clones reach the TCRdb copy of this immuneACCESS table, which keeps in-frame sequences only. Checked studies attribute under half of the gap to unresolved V genes and leave the rest unexplained. V, J and clone size reflect that table, while D and trimming were determined from the DNA. The sample includes around 150,000 clones, with almost 90% observed a single time. The ten largest make up 6.5% to 8.5% of the sample.

The sequenced sample was PBMCs. This receptor was identified in a young woman in good health and CMV-seropositive. The chain is made from TRBV9 and TRBJ2-2; no D segment can be confidently identified. The CDR3 sequence is CASSHSPLRNTGELFF. The DNA sequence reads TGTGCCAGCAGCCATTCCCCCTTGCGGAACACCGGGGAGCTGTTTTTT.